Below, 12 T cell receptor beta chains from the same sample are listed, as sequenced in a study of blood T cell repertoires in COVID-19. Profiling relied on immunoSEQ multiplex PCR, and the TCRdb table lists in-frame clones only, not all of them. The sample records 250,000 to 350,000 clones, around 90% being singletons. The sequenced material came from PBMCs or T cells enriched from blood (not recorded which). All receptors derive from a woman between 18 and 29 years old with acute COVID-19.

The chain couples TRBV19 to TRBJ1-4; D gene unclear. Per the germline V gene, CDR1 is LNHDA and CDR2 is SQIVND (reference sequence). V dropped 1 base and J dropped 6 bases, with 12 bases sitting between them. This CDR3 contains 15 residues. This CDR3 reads CASSIVGTYDEKLFF. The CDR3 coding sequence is TGTGCCAGTAGTATAGTGGGCACGTACGATGAAAAACTGTTTTTT.

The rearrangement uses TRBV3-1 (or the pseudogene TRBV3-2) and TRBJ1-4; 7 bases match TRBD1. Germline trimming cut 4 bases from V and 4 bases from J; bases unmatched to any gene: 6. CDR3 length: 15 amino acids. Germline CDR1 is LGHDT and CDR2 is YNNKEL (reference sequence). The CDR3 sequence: CASSRRTGDNEKLFF. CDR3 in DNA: TGTGCCAGCAGCCGACGGACAGGCGATAATGAAAAACTGTTTTTT.

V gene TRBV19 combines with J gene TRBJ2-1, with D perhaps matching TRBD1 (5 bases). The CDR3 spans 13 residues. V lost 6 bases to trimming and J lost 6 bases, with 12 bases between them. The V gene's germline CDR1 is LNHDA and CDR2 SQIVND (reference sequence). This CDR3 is CASRGLEVNEQFF. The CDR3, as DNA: TGTGCCAGTAGGGGGCTCGAGGTCAATGAGCAGTTCTTC.

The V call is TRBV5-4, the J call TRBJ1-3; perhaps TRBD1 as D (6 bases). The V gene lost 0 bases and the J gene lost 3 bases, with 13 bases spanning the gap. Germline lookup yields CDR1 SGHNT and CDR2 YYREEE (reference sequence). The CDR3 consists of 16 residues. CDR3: CASSLGGQFGGNTIYF. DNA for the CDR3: TGTGCCAGCAGCTTGGGGGGACAATTCGGTGGAAACACCATATATTTT.

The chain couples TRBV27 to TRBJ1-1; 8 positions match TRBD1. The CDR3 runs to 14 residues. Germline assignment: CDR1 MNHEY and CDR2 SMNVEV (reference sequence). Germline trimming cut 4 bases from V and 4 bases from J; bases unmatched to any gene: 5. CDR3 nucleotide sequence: TGTGCCAGCAGTTCCGGACAGGGTGGCACTGAAGCTTTCTTT. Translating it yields CASSSGQGGTEAFF.

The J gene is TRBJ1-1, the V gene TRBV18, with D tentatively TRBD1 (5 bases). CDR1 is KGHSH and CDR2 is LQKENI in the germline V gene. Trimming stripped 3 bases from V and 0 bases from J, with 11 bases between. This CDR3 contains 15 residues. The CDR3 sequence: CASSPTGILNTEAFF. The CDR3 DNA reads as TGTGCCAGCTCACCCACAGGAATCCTGAACACTGAAGCTTTCTTT. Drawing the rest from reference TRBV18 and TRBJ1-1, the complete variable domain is NAGVMQNPRHLVRRRGQEARLRCSPMKGHSHVYWYRQLPEEGLKFMVYLQKENIIDESGMPKERFSAEFPKEGPSILRIQQVVRGDSAAYFCASSPTGILNTEAFFGQGTRLTVV.

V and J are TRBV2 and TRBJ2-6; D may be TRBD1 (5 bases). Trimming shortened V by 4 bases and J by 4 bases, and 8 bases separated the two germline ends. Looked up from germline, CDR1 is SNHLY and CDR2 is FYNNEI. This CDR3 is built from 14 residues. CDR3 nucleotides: TGTGCCAGCAGTGGCAGGGCCGGGGCCAACGTCCTGACTTTC. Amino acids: CASSGRAGANVLTF.

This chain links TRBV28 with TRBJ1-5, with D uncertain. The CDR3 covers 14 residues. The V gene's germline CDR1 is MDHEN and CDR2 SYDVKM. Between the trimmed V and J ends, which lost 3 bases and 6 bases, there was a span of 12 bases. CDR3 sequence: CASSFGLPGQPQHF. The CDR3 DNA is TGTGCCAGCAGTTTTGGTTTGCCGGGTCAGCCCCAGCATTTT.

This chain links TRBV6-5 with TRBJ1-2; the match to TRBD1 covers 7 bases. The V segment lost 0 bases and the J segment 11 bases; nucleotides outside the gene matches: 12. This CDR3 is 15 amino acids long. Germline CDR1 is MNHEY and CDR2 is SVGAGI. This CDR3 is CASSYSPLQTGRYTF. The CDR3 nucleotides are TGTGCCAGCAGTTACTCCCCCCTCCAGACAGGGCGGTACACCTTC.

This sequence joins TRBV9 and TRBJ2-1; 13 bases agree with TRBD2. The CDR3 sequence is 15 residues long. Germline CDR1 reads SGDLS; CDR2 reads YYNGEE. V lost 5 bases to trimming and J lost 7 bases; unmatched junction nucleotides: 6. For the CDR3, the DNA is TGTGCCAGCAGGTCACTAGCGGGAGGGTTGAATGAGCAGTTCTTC. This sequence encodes CASRSLAGGLNEQFF. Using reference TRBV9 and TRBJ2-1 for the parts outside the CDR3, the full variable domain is DSGVTQTPKHLITATGQRVTLRCSPRSGDLSVYWYQQSLDQGLQFLIQYYNGEERAKGNILERFSAQQFPDLHSELNLSSLELGDSALYFCASRSLAGGLNEQFFGPGTRLTVL.

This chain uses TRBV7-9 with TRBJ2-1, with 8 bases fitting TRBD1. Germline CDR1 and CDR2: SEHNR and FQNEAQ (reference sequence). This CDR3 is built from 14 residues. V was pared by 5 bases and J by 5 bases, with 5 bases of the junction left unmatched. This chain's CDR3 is CASSPRGRHNEQFF. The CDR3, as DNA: TGTGCCAGCAGCCCCAGGGGGCGGCACAATGAGCAGTTCTTC.

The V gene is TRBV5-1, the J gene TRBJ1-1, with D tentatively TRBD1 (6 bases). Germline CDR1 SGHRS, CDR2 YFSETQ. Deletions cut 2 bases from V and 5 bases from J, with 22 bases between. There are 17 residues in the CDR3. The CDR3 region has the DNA TGCGCCAGCAGCTTAAGTGGGCCACAGGGTTCGTGGACTGAAGCTTTCTTT. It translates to CASSLSGPQGSWTEAFF.